The 23 T cell receptor beta chains reported below all come from one sample, sequenced in a study of T cells in tuberculosis. Method: immunoSEQ multiplex PCR; TCRdb's copy keeps in-frame clones and lacks some. The repertoire holds some 28,000 clones, with 90% as singletons. The specimen was PBMCs. The receptors come from a donor aged 10-29 years with latent tuberculosis or without tuberculosis infection.

This clone was observed once. The rearrangement joins TRBV5-1 to TRBJ2-1, with 10 bases aligning to TRBD2. The CDR3 runs to 15 residues. CDR1 and CDR2 (germline): SGHRS, YFSETQ. The V segment lost 0 bases and the J segment 7 bases; nucleotides outside the gene matches: 4. The CDR3 region is CASSLASGGPNEQFF. For the CDR3, the DNA is TGCGCCAGCAGCTTGGCTAGCGGGGGCCCGAATGAGCAGTTCTTC.

Written as DNA, the CDR3 is TGTGCCAGCAGCGCAACTAGCAGAGCCTACGAGCAGTACTTC. Protein: CASSATSRAYEQYF. The genes are TRBV9 and TRBJ2-7; tentative D call: TRBD2 (6 bases). Germline CDR1 SGDLS, CDR2 YYNGEE. V lost 3 bases and J lost 2, with 12 bases in between. This CDR3 is built from 14 residues.

V and J are TRBV28 and TRBJ1-4; possible D gene TRBD1, 5 bases. The CDR3 has 15 amino acids. Trimming pared 1 base from V and 8 bases from J, leaving 14 bases between. CDR1 and CDR2 (germline): MDHEN, SYDVKM. This chain's CDR3 is CASSLSGQAGEKLFF. The CDR3 DNA is TGTGCCAGCAGTTTATCCGGACAAGCGGGGGAAAAACTGTTTTTT.

V usage is TRBV2 and J usage is TRBJ1-1; 7 bases line up with TRBD1. CDR1 is SNHLY, CDR2 FYNNEI, per germline. The CDR3 consists of 15 residues. Losses at the gene ends were 10 bases for V and 5 bases for J; bases not matched to a gene: 16. The CDR3 sequence is CATKKGEGASTEAFF. The CDR3 DNA reads as TGTGCCACCAAAAAGGGAGAGGGGGCGAGTACTGAAGCTTTCTTT.

The chain uses TRBV5-1 and TRBJ2-5, with a weak D call TRBD2 (6 bases). Between the trimmed V and J ends, which lost 4 bases and 4 bases, there was a span of 20 bases. From germline, CDR1 is SGHRS and CDR2 YFSETQ. The CDR3 sequence is 16 residues long. The DNA for the CDR3 is TGCGCCAGCAGCACCCGCAGTTCTCGGGGGACAGAGACCCAGTACTTC. The encoded protein is CASSTRSSRGTETQYF.

The CDR3 nucleotides are TGTGCCAGTAGTGAAGGGACACGACCCCAGCATTTT. It encodes CASSEGTRPQHF. The chain links TRBV19 to TRBJ1-5, with D possibly TRBD1 on 6 matching bases. CDR1 is LNHDA, CDR2 SQIVND, per germline (reference sequence). CDR3 size: 12 residues. The ends were cut back, 5 bases at V and 10 bases at J, with 12 bases in the middle.

This chain uses TRBV5-1 with TRBJ2-2, with D maybe TRBD2 (6 bases). The CDR3 is 15 residues long. Per the germline V gene, CDR1 is SGHRS and CDR2 is YFSETQ. V was trimmed by 0 bases and J by 5 bases, leaving 11 bases between them. CDR3: CASSLGYSGTGELFF. CDR3 DNA sequence: TGCGCCAGCAGCTTGGGGTACAGCGGGACCGGGGAGCTGTTTTTT.

V and J are TRBV25-1 and TRBJ1-5; perhaps TRBD1 as D (6 bases). CDR1 and CDR2 from the germline V gene are MGHDK and SYGVNS. Trimming shortened V by 4 bases and J by 6 bases, and 13 bases separated the two germline ends. This CDR3 has 14 amino acids. The CDR3 region has the DNA TGTGCCAGCAGTGTAACAGGGTTCACTCAGCCCCAGCATTTT. Protein: CASSVTGFTQPQHF.

The rearrangement joins TRBV2 to TRBJ2-7; D may be TRBD1 (6 bases). The CDR3 loop spans 14 amino acids. Germline CDR1 SNHLY, CDR2 FYNNEI. Deletions cut 6 bases from V and 1 base from J, with 13 bases between. In DNA, the CDR3 is TGTGCCAGCAGGGGGATGACAGGTTCCTACGAGCAGTACTTC. Translated: CASRGMTGSYEQYF.

The chain is built from TRBV4-1 and TRBJ2-7, with 7 bases identical to TRBD2. The CDR3 is 14 residues long. V was clipped by 2 bases and J by 6 bases; unmatched bases: 7. Germline V gives CDR1 MGHRA, CDR2 YSYEKL. The CDR3 nucleotides read TGCGCCAGCAGCCAACAAGGGACTATTCGCGAGCAGTACTTC. This translates into CASSQQGTIREQYF.

The chain carries TRBV27 and TRBJ1-1; D gene ambiguous. V was shortened by 6 bases and J by 0 bases, with 8 bases between the two germline ends. CDR3 length: 13 amino acids. The germline gives CDR1 MNHEY, CDR2 SMNVEV (reference sequence). CDR3 sequence: CASSPGVNTEAFF. CDR3 DNA sequence: TGTGCCAGCAGCCCAGGCGTGAACACTGAAGCTTTCTTT.

V usage is TRBV6-4 and J usage is TRBJ2-3; TRBD1 might be the D (6 bases). Germline CDR1 and CDR2: MRHNA and SNTAGT. CDR3 length: 16 residues. Trimming stripped 0 bases from V and 1 base from J, with 11 bases between. The CDR3 region is CASSDSIEGGTDTQYF. The CDR3 DNA reads TGTGCCAGCAGTGACTCGATAGAGGGGGGCACAGATACGCAGTATTTT.

This chain joins TRBV5-6 and TRBJ1-1; D unresolved. The CDR3 has 13 residues. V was trimmed by 3 bases and J by 1 base, leaving 7 bases between them. Germline V gene lookup returns CDR1 SGHDT and CDR2 YYEEEE. The CDR3 coding sequence is TGTGCCAGCAGCTGGAGGAGGAACACTGAAGCTTTCTTT. Translating gives CASSWRRNTEAFF.

The CDR3 nucleotides read TGTGCCAGCAGCAAAGGTGGCTTTGAAAGCTCCTACAATGAGCAGTTCTTC. This gives the protein CASSKGGFESSYNEQFF. The J gene is TRBJ2-1, the V gene TRBV21-1; TRBD1 is the table's D call, not checked against the DNA. TRBV21-1 is reported as a pseudogene. This CDR3 spans 17 amino acids.

This clone was picked up one time. The chain recombines TRBV5-1 with TRBJ2-7; 7 nucleotides match TRBD1. V dropped 3 bases and J dropped 7; count of bases not matched to a gene: 7. CDR3 length: 13 residues. Germline V gene sequence: CDR1 SGHRS, CDR2 YFSETQ. This chain's CDR3 is CASSSRQGQEQYF. CDR3 DNA: TGCGCCAGCAGCTCCCGACAGGGTCAAGAGCAGTACTTC.

This clone came up a few times. The V call is TRBV6-1, the J call TRBJ1-4, with a possible D match to TRBD1 (6 bases). Germline V gene sequence: CDR1 MNHNS, CDR2 SASEGT. CDR3 length equals 18 residues. Trimming took off 0 bases at V and 7 bases at J, with 21 bases between the two ends. CDR3 protein: CASSEALGGRGMLEKLFF. DNA for the CDR3: TGTGCCAGCAGTGAAGCGTTAGGTGGAAGGGGGATGCTTGAAAAACTGTTTTTT.

V and J are TRBV4-1 and TRBJ2-1, with 8 nucleotides matching TRBD2. V was clipped by 1 base and J by 0 bases; unmatched bases: 14. In germline, CDR1 is MGHRA, CDR2 YSYEKL. The CDR3 covers 20 residues. The CDR3 DNA sequence: TGCGCCAGCAGCCAAGGGGGTGGCCTAGCGGGCCACAGCTCCTACAATGAGCAGTTCTTC. Protein: CASSQGGGLAGHSSYNEQFF.

The chain links TRBV6-6 to TRBJ1-2; D gene unclear. Germline V gene lookup returns CDR1 MNHNY and CDR2 SVGAGI (reference sequence). Trimming shortened V by 8 bases and J by 4 bases, and 14 bases separated the two germline ends. The CDR3 has 13 amino acids. CDR3 nucleotides: TGTGCCAGCGTAGACGGGGTTGCCTATGGCTACACCTTC. Its translation is CASVDGVAYGYTF.

The chain uses TRBV18 and TRBJ2-7, with a weak D call TRBD2 (6 bases). Germline V CDR1 and CDR2: KGHSH, LQKENI. Deletions cut 1 base from V and 2 bases from J, with 18 bases between. The CDR3 spans 17 residues. The CDR3 nucleotides are TGTGCCAGCTCACCACAGGATCGCTCGGGAGAAGCCTACGAGCAGTACTTC. The encoded protein is CASSPQDRSGEAYEQYF.

The rearrangement joins TRBV28 to TRBJ2-7; D is undetermined. Trimming shortened V by 6 bases and J by 3 bases, and 6 bases separated the two germline ends. The CDR3 length is 11 residues. The germline V gene has CDR1 MDHEN and CDR2 SYDVKM. The CDR3 sequence: CASRTYYEQYF. The DNA of the CDR3 is TGTGCCAGCAGAACTTACTACGAGCAGTACTTC.

The gene calls are TRBV19 and TRBJ1-2; 9 bases map to TRBD1. The trim removed 3 bases at V and 8 bases at J, leaving 16 bases unmatched. From germline, CDR1 is LNHDA and CDR2 SQIVND (reference sequence). The CDR3 contains 17 residues. The CDR3 DNA reads TGTGCCAGTAGTATGCGGGACAGGGTTGGTAGCCTAGTCGGCTACACCTTC. Amino acid sequence: CASSMRDRVGSLVGYTF. The whole variable domain, remainder taken from reference TRBV19 and TRBJ1-2, is DGGITQSPKYLFRKEGQNVTLSCEQNLNHDAMYWYRQDPGQGLRLIYYSQIVNDFQKGDIAEGYSVSREKKESFPLTVTSAQKNPTAFYLCASSMRDRVGSLVGYTFGSGTRLTVV.

The chain is built from TRBV29-1 and TRBJ2-7; tentative D call: TRBD2 (6 bases). Trimming took 5 bases from V and 3 from J, leaving 11 bases between them. Per the germline V gene, CDR1 is SQVTM and CDR2 is ANQGSEA. The CDR3 loop spans 12 amino acids. As DNA, the CDR3 is TGCAGCGTTCTTGTGGGGGGCTACGAGCAGTACTTC. Amino acids: CSVLVGGYEQYF.

This chain joins TRBV6-1 and TRBJ1-1; D not resolved. V was cut by 5 bases and J by 9 bases, with 19 bases left in between. Germline V gene sequence: CDR1 MNHNS, CDR2 SASEGT. This CDR3 has 14 amino acids. The CDR3 here is CASSSGSQRIKAFF. The CDR3 DNA is TGTGCCAGCAGTTCCGGGTCCCAGAGGATTAAAGCTTTCTTT.